The 31 T cell receptor beta chains listed next were all sequenced from one sample in a study of cytomegalovirus exposure and HLA in healthy donors. Primers for the PCR totalled 60 Vbeta and 13 Jbeta. Profiled with immunoSEQ multiplex PCR; TCRdb holds only in-frame clones, not every one. The table lists 150,000 to 200,000 clones, around three quarters of them singletons. Sample: PBMCs. Source of these receptors: a man in his forties in good health and CMV-seropositive.

A few counts support this clone. The chain links TRBV7-9 to TRBJ2-1, with TRBD2 matching over 13 bases. This CDR3 contains 15 residues. V shed 2 bases, J shed 7 bases, and the junction held 2 bases outside the gene matches. Germline loops: CDR1 SEHNR, CDR2 FQNEAQ (reference sequence). The CDR3 region has the DNA TGTGCCAGCAGCTTACGACTAGCGGGGGGAAATGAGCAGTTCTTC. Its protein product is CASSLRLAGGNEQFF.

The V gene is TRBV9, the J gene TRBJ1-2; 7 positions match TRBD1. The trim removed 4 bases at V and 6 bases at J, leaving 15 bases unmatched. The CDR3 has 16 amino acids. The germline V gene encodes CDR1 SGDLS and CDR2 YYNGEE. The DNA for the CDR3 is TGTGCCAGCAGCCCCCCAGGACAGGTTATAGGGGATGGCTACACCTTC. Protein product: CASSPPGQVIGDGYTF.

The chain has TRBV9 and TRBJ2-3, with 7 bases that match TRBD1. Looked up from germline, CDR1 is SGDLS and CDR2 is YYNGEE. The CDR3 totals 16 residues. Germline trimming cut 0 bases from V and 2 bases from J; bases unmatched to any gene: 6. CDR3 protein: CASSVVRDSNTDTQYF. The CDR3, as DNA: TGTGCCAGCAGCGTAGTTAGGGACAGTAACACAGATACGCAGTATTTT.

The chain is built from TRBV9 and TRBJ2-1, with 15 bases lining up with TRBD2. Per the germline V gene, CDR1 is SGDLS and CDR2 is YYNGEE. The CDR3 loop spans 16 amino acids. Losses at the gene ends were 1 base for V and 11 bases for J; bases not matched to a gene: 7. The CDR3 DNA reads as TGTGCCAGCAGCGTAACAGCAGGACTAGCGGGGGGGCAGCAGTTCTTC. This translates into CASSVTAGLAGGQQFF.

The chain employs TRBV4-2 and TRBJ2-1, with TRBD2 matching over 11 bases. CDR1 and CDR2 (germline): LGHNA, YNFKEQ. Losses at the gene ends were 0 bases for V and 9 bases for J; bases not matched to a gene: 10. This CDR3 is 17 amino acids long. The CDR3 DNA reads as TGTGCCAGCAGCCAAGATCGTGGAACTAGCGGGGGTCTTGAGCAGTTCTTC. This codes for CASSQDRGTSGGLEQFF.

The V gene is TRBV5-1, the J gene TRBJ1-1; 9 nucleotides agree with TRBD1. The CDR3 spans 16 residues. Germline values: CDR1 SGHRS, CDR2 YFSETQ. V shed 4 bases, J shed 0 bases, and the junction held 7 bases outside the gene matches. CDR3 sequence: CASSRDRVGLNTEAFF. As DNA, the CDR3 is TGCGCCAGCAGCAGGGACAGGGTAGGCCTGAACACTGAAGCTTTCTTT.

The chain couples TRBV7-6 to TRBJ2-5; D perhaps matches TRBD1 (5 bases). There are 13 residues in the CDR3. Trimming left V 8 bases short and J 7 bases short, with 17 bases between. Germline V gene data show CDR1 as SGHVS and CDR2 as FNYEAQ. Written as DNA, the CDR3 is TGTGCCAGCTGCCCTTCAGGAAGGGGGACCCAGTACTTC. It codes for CASCPSGRGTQYF.

This rearrangement joins TRBV6-5 to TRBJ1-6; D gene ambiguous. The germline CDR1 and CDR2 sequences are MNHEY and SVGAGI. With 0 bases removed from V and 11 bases from J, the gap between germline ends came to 11 bases. The CDR3 totals 14 residues. This chain's CDR3 is CASSYSTAGAPLHF. The CDR3 DNA is TGTGCCAGCAGTTACTCGACCGCCGGGGCACCCCTCCACTTT.

This clone was recorded a few times. The rearrangement joins TRBV7-2 to TRBJ1-1; tentative D call: TRBD1 (5 bases). The CDR3 is 13 residues long. Trimming removed 5 bases at V and 5 bases at J, with 12 bases between. Germline CDR1 is SGHTA and CDR2 is FQGNSA. CDR3 loop: CASSDMRGTEAFF. CDR3 nucleotide sequence: TGTGCCAGCAGCGACATGCGGGGGACTGAAGCTTTCTTT.

This clone showed up just a few times. The chain carries TRBV11-2 and TRBJ1-1, with TRBD1 matching 7 bases. CDR3 length: 14 residues. Germline CDR1 reads SGHAT; CDR2 reads FQNNGV. Trimming cost V 1 base and J 1 base; bases outside gene matches: 0. DNA for the CDR3: TGTGCCAGCAGCTTAGGACAGGGGAACACTGAAGCTTTCTTT. Translation: CASSLGQGNTEAFF.

V is TRBV9 and J is TRBJ1-6; tentatively, D is TRBD1 (5 bases). This CDR3 comprises 15 residues. The germline V and J ends were trimmed by 4 bases and 9 bases, with 17 bases remaining between them. Germline CDR1 and CDR2: SGDLS and YYNGEE. The CDR3 protein is CASSFRQGEASPLHF. CDR3 sequence (DNA): TGTGCCAGCAGCTTCCGACAAGGGGAAGCTTCACCCCTCCACTTT.

The gene calls are TRBV6-5 and TRBJ2-5, with 10 bases matching TRBD1. TRBJ2-7 matches the DNA end more closely, so the J call is doubtful. CDR3 length: 15 amino acids. Germline V gives CDR1 MNHEY, CDR2 SVGAGI. The chain's CDR3 is CASSYSRTGGNEQYF. The CDR3 DNA follows: TGTGCCAGCAGTTACTCCCGGACAGGGGGGAACGAGCAGTACTTC.

This clone was counted between two and nine times. The chain combines TRBV7-3 with TRBJ1-2, with a tentative D call TRBD1 (6 bases). CDR3 length: 14 amino acids. Germline-derived CDR1 and CDR2 are SGHTA and FQGTGA. V lost 5 bases and J 4 bases, leaving 14 bases between the germline ends. Here the CDR3 reads CASSPGGGFYGYTF. In DNA, the CDR3 is TGTGCCAGCAGCCCTGGGGGGGGCTTCTATGGCTACACCTTC.

The chain couples TRBV7-2 to TRBJ2-6; D remains ambiguous. The CDR3 totals 16 residues. Germline CDR1 is SGHTA and CDR2 is FQGNSA. V lost 2 bases and J lost 3, with 11 bases in between. CDR3 DNA: TGTGCCAGCAGCTTAAGTACCCAGTTTGGGGCCAACGTCCTGACTTTC. Translating it yields CASSLSTQFGANVLTF.

The sample holds a few counts of this clone. The chain is built from TRBV11-1 and TRBJ2-7; D not certain. Per the germline V gene, CDR1 is SGHAT and CDR2 is FQDESV (reference sequence). Trimming took 5 bases from V and 7 from J, leaving 15 bases between them. CDR3 length: 13 amino acids. CDR3 protein: CASSLTRLREQYF. The CDR3 coding sequence is TGTGCCAGCAGCCTAACCCGACTGAGGGAGCAGTACTTC.

This clone was detected once. The V gene is TRBV18, the J gene TRBJ2-7, with TRBD1 matching 7 bases. The J segment lost 7 bases and the V segment lost 3 bases, leaving 6 bases of the junction unmatched. The V gene's germline CDR1 is KGHSH and CDR2 LQKENI. There are 13 residues in the CDR3. CDR3 sequence: CASSPGTEREQYF. CDR3 sequence (DNA): TGTGCCAGCTCACCGGGGACAGAAAGGGAGCAGTACTTC.

This chain uses TRBV11-2 with TRBJ2-3, with 8 bases fitting TRBD2. The V and J ends lost 0 bases and 1 base, in that order; junction bases with no gene match: 3. The CDR3 contains 16 residues. Germline lookup yields CDR1 SGHAT and CDR2 FQNNGV. DNA for the CDR3: TGTGCCAGCAGCTTAGATCCGGGGGGGCGCACAGATACGCAGTATTTT. This translates into CASSLDPGGRTDTQYF.

The genes are TRBV4-2 and TRBJ1-6, with D unclear. Germline V CDR1 and CDR2: LGHNA, YNFKEQ. Trimming cost V 0 bases and J 15 bases, with 15 bases left between them. The CDR3 is made up of 14 amino acids. The CDR3 here is CASSQDLGKTLLHF. The CDR3 DNA reads as TGTGCCAGCAGCCAAGATCTTGGAAAGACACTCCTCCACTTT.

The CDR3 is CASSVGTDNSPLHF. The DNA for the CDR3 is TGTGCCAGCAGTGTGGGGACAGATAATTCACCCCTCCACTTT. The chain couples TRBV25-1 to TRBJ1-6; 7 positions match TRBD1. V lost 4 bases to trimming and J lost 5 bases; unmatched junction nucleotides: 2. Germline assignment: CDR1 MGHDK and CDR2 SYGVNS. This CDR3 contains 14 residues.

The chain uses TRBV4-3 and TRBJ2-5, with TRBD2 matching over 9 bases. The CDR3 has 17 residues. Germline CDR1 and CDR2: LGHNA and YSLEER. Trimming at V came to 0 bases and at J to 2 bases, leaving 7 bases not matched to a gene. CDR3 sequence: CASSQDPSSGVQETQYF. The CDR3 nucleotides are TGCGCCAGCAGCCAAGATCCATCTAGCGGGGTTCAAGAGACCCAGTACTTC.

The chain employs TRBV6-1 and TRBJ1-1, with D possibly TRBD1 on 6 matching bases. Trimming left V 6 bases short and J 4 bases short, with 15 bases between. This CDR3 region has 14 residues. CDR1 is MNHNS, CDR2 SASEGT, per germline. CDR3 DNA sequence: TGTGCCAGCAGCACGGACAGAATGAGCACTGAAGCTTTCTTT. It translates to CASSTDRMSTEAFF.

About this clone: The DNA is left out, because the CDR3 cannot be placed on it with certainty; the CDR3 is given as TCRdb lists it. CDR3 sequence: CASSLVAAGSKFF. The genes are TRBV7-9 and TRBJ2-1; the table's D call of TRBD2 was not tested on the DNA. Germline values: CDR1 SEHNR, CDR2 FQNEAQ (reference sequence). From its first to its last residue, the CDR3 has 13 amino acids.

The table lists this clone with a count of one. The V and J genes are TRBV9 and TRBJ1-1; D possibly corresponds to TRBD1 (5 bases). The germline CDR1 and CDR2 sequences are SGDLS and YYNGEE. This CDR3 has 16 amino acids. Trimming removed 0 bases at V and 9 bases at J, with 21 bases between. CDR3 loop: CASSVVSGQGAAKAFF. CDR3 coding DNA: TGTGCCAGCAGCGTAGTGTCAGGACAAGGGGCCGCGAAAGCTTTCTTT.

The J gene is TRBJ1-1, the V gene TRBV6-5; D remains ambiguous. Germline V lookup: CDR1 MNHEY, CDR2 SVGAGI. V gave up 2 bases and J gave up 0 bases, with 10 bases separating them. The CDR3 extends over 15 amino acids. As DNA, the CDR3 is TGTGCCAGCAGTTACGCGGGGAGATTGAACACTGAAGCTTTCTTT. Protein: CASSYAGRLNTEAFF.

This clone occurred a few times. The chain is built from TRBV18 and TRBJ1-1; TRBD1 is a possible D gene (6 bases). The CDR3 loop spans 16 amino acids. V lost 6 bases and J lost 1, with 18 bases in between. CDR1 and CDR2 from the germline V gene are KGHSH and LQKENI. CDR3 region: CASSQSGQRTNTEAFF. The DNA of the CDR3 is TGTGCCAGCTCGCAATCGGGACAACGTACGAACACTGAAGCTTTCTTT.

V is TRBV6-5 and J is TRBJ1-2, with 10 bases that match TRBD1. After removal of 7 bases from V and 5 bases from J, the junction contained 7 bases not matched to a gene. Per germline, CDR1 MNHEY and CDR2 SVGAGI. The CDR3 consists of 14 residues. CDR3: CASTSRQGAYGYTF. CDR3 nucleotide sequence: TGTGCCAGCACTTCACGACAGGGGGCTTATGGCTACACCTTC.

This clone showed up just a few times. The chain uses TRBV2 and TRBJ1-1; TRBD1 might be the D (5 bases). V was pared by 6 bases and J by 9 bases, with 8 bases between. Germline assignment: CDR1 SNHLY and CDR2 FYNNEI. The CDR3 consists of 10 residues. As DNA, the CDR3 is TGTGCCAGCAGGTCAGGGAAAGCTTTCTTT. Translated, it gives CASRSGKAFF.

This clone was counted a few times. The rearrangement links TRBV7-2 to TRBJ2-2, with TRBD1 identical over 7 bases. The CDR3 extends over 16 amino acids. V lost 5 bases to trimming and J lost 5 bases; unmatched junction nucleotides: 11. Germline values: CDR1 SGHTA, CDR2 FQGNSA. This chain's CDR3 is CASSPQGTVRTGELFF. CDR3 nucleotides: TGTGCCAGCAGCCCACAGGGGACAGTAAGGACCGGGGAGCTGTTTTTT.

The chain recombines TRBV9 with TRBJ2-3, with 8 bases identical to TRBD2. The CDR3 runs to 16 residues. CDR1 SGDLS and CDR2 YYNGEE come from the germline V gene. The ends lost 0 bases at V and 0 bases at J; junction bases unmatched: 3. The CDR3 loop reads CASSVGGGHSTDTQYF. Written as DNA, the CDR3 is TGTGCCAGCAGCGTAGGCGGGGGGCATAGCACAGATACGCAGTATTTT.

The chain carries TRBV11-2 and TRBJ2-5; D is undetermined. CDR1 SGHAT and CDR2 FQNNGV come from the germline V gene. V was clipped by 2 bases and J by 5 bases, with 12 bases between them. The CDR3 has 14 residues. This chain's CDR3 is CASSLSLYGETQYF. The CDR3 coding sequence is TGTGCCAGCAGCTTATCCTTGTACGGGGAGACCCAGTACTTC.

This clone was detected only once. The chain links TRBV19 to TRBJ1-5; a possible D gene is TRBD1 (5 bases). This CDR3 is 15 amino acids long. Germline values: CDR1 LNHDA, CDR2 SQIVND (reference sequence). The V gene lost 10 bases and the J gene lost 3 bases, with 19 bases spanning the gap. The CDR3 nucleotides read TGTGCCACCGACCCCCAGGGAGGGCTCAATCAGCCCCAGCATTTT. Protein: CATDPQGGLNQPQHF. Looking up the rest from reference TRBV19 and TRBJ1-5 gives the full variable domain: DGGITQSPKYLFRKEGQNVTLSCEQNLNHDAMYWYRQDPGQGLRLIYYSQIVNDFQKGDIAEGYSVSREKKESFPLTVTSAQKNPTAFYLCATDPQGGLNQPQHFGDGTRLSIL.